This T cell receptor (beta chain) was captured in a study of regulatory T cells in long-lasting Graves disease. This clonotype was observed many times. The antigen is unknown. As for time point: newly diagnosed GD, antithyroid drugs for less than 3 months. From RNA extracted from PBMCs, the TCR library was made. Both iRepertoire HTBI primers and Arm-PCR of CDR3 regions were used to build the TCR beta libraries. TCRdb recomputed calls from the multiplex PCR reads with MiXCR, one row per CDR3 protein. The sample has roughly 260,000 distinct CDR3 sequences, 18% seen once. V lost 4 bases and J lost 3; bases outside the gene matches: 7. From germline, CDR1 is SGHRS and CDR2 YFSETQ. The CDR3 has 15 residues. Study-level findings and limits: Thyroid tissue was not sampled; only peripheral blood was. Persistent disease was characterized by preferential usage of TRBV28, TRBJ1-2 and TRBJ2-5.

These same records also appear under a second study, on T cells in Graves' hyperthyroidism and ophthalmopathy.

This sequence was found in a woman in her twenties or thirties with Graves disease. The chain uses TRBV5-1 and TRBJ2-1; 7 bases line up with TRBD2. Material: peripheral blood mononuclear cells (PBMCs), obtained at new diagnosis, from a patient treated with antithyroid drugs. CDR3 bases: TGCGCCAGCAGCCAACGACTAGCAGACTACAATGAGCAGTTCTTC. This sequence encodes CASSQRLADYNEQFF.